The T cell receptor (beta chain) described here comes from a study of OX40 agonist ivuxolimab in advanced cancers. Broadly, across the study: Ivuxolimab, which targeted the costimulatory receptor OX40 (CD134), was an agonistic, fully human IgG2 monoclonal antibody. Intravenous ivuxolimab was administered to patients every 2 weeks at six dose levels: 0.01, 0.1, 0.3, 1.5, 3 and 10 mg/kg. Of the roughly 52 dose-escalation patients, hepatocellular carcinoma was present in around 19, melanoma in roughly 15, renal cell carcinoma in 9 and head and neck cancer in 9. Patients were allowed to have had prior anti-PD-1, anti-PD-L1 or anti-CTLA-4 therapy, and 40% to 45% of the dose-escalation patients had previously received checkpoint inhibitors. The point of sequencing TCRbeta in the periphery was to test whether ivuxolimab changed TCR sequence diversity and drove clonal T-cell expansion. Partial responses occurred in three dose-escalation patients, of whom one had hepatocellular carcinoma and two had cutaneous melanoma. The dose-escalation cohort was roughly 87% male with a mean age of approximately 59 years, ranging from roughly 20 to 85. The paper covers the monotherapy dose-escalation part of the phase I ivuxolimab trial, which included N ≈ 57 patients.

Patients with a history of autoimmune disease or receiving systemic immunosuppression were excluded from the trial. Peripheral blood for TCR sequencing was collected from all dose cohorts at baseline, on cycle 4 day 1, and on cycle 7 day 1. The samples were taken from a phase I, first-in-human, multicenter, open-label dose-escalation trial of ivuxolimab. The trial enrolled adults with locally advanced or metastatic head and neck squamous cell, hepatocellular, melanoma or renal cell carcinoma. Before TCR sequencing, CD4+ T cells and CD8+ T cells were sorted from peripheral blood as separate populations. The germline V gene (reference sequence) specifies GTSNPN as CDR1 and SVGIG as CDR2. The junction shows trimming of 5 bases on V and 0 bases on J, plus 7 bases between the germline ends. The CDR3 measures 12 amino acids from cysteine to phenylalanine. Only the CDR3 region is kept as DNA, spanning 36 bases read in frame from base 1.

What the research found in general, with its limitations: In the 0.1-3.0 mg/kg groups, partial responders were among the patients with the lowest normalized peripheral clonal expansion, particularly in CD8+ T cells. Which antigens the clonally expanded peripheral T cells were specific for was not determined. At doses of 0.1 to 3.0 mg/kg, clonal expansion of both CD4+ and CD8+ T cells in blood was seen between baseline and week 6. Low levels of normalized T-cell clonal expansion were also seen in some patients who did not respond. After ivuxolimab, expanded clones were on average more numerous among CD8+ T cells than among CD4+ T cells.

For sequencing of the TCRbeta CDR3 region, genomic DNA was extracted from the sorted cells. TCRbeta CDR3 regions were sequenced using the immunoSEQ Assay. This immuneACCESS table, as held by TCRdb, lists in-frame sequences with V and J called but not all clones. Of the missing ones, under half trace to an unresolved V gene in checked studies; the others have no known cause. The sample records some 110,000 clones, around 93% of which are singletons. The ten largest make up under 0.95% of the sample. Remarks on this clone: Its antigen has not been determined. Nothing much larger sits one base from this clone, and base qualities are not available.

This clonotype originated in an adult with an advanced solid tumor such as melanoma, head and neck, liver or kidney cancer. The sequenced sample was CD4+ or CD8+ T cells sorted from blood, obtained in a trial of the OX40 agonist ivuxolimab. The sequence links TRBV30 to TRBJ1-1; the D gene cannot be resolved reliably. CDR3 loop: CAWAPMNTEAFF. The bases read TGTGCCTGGGCACCAATGAACACTGAAGCTTTCTTT. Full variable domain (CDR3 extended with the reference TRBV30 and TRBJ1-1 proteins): SQTIHQWPATLVQPVGSPLSLECTVEGTSNPNLYWYRQAAGRGLQLLFYSVGIGQISSEVPQNLSASRPQDRQFILSSKKLLLSDSGFYLCAWAPMNTEAFFGQGTRLTVV.